This TCR beta chain was identified in a study of CD8 T cells in ankylosing spondylitis. General study points: Ankylosing spondylitis blood appeared to be characterized by a TCR beta motif of eight highly homologous variants.

In its sample, this clonotype was seen a few times. Its specificity is unknown. Per the germline V gene, CDR1 is KGHSH and CDR2 is LQKENI. Unmatched junction bases numbered 2, after V lost 1 base and J lost 6 bases. The CDR3 contains 13 residues. TCRdb ran MiXCR on the 5' RACE reads and lists one entry per CDR3 protein. The table has about 800,000 distinct CDR3 sequences, approximately 12% seen once. This receptor was obtained from a male donor with ankylosing spondylitis. Specimen: blood, either unsorted or a sorted T cell fraction (not recorded which). The rearrangement links TRBV18 to TRBJ2-7, with 8 bases that match TRBD1. CDR3 residues: CASSPLGQAEQYF. In DNA, the CDR3 is TGTGCCAGCTCACCACTGGGACAGGCCGAGCAGTACTTC.